The present T cell receptor (beta chain) was sequenced within a study of identical twins. In regard to this clonotype: Its antigen is undetermined.

Germline loops: CDR1 MNHEY, CDR2 SMNVEV (reference sequence). The CDR3 contains 17 residues. The V and J ends lost 3 bases and 3 bases, in that order; junction bases with no gene match: 5. A universal primer site was added by template switching, and unique molecular identifiers were carried by the cDNA. Each CDR3 protein is one row after TCRdb ran MiXCR on the 5' RACE reads. The sample has hundreds of thousands of distinct CDR3 sequences, 8.6% seen once; the top ten hold approximately 0.89%. Everyone who gave samples was a healthy Caucasian. Study outcomes and limitations: Invariant populations such as MAIT and iNKT cells could partly muddle zero-insertion analyses.

These sequences were also reported in another study, on yellow fever vaccine responses in identical twins. From that report: Vaccine T cell responses of twins reportedly seemed partly convergent and partly personalized.

V gene TRBV27 combines with J gene TRBJ1-4, with 12 bases matching TRBD1. This clonotype originated in a woman aged 18-29 years in good health. Sequenced: PBMCs. The CDR3 nucleotides are TGTGCCAGCAGTTTCGCCGGGACAGGGGGCGCTAATGAAAAACTGTTTTTT. It encodes CASSFAGTGGANEKLFF.